Sequencing of this T cell receptor beta chain was carried out in a study of T cells expressing NK-cell markers. Study-wide results and caveats: Researchers report these clonotypes also headed the CD3+CD56-NKG2C+ fraction in a handful of donors. Top CD8+ clonotypes included the dominant CD3+CD56+NKG2C+ clonotypes in roughly six donors.

TCRdb re-called the 5' RACE reads and catalogs CDR3 proteins one per entry, DNA excluded. The repertoire table contains roughly 420,000 distinct CDR3 sequences. Germline V lookup: CDR1 LNHNV, CDR2 YYDKDF (reference sequence). This CDR3 has 15 amino acids. Concerning this clonotype itself: The target antigen is unknown.

The V and J genes are TRBV15 and TRBJ2-3; as DNA is missing, the TRBD1 call by TCRdb cannot be tested. The sequenced sample consisted of blood T cells: a sorted CD56 or NKG2C T cell subset, CD4+ or CD8+ T cells, or bulk PBMC T cells (not recorded which). The sequence came from a woman aged 18-69 years in good health. The chain's CDR3 is CATSGRQGLLDTQYF.